These T cell receptor beta chains were read from a single sample in a study of blood T cell repertoires in COVID-19. Assay used: immunoSEQ multiplex PCR; TCRdb lists only in-frame clones, some missing. The sample has approximately 300,000 clones; roughly 90% are singletons. Source material: peripheral blood. The receptors originated from a man between 18 and 35 years old who had recovered from COVID-19. Both conserved end residues are part of each CDR3. A D gene is named only where the DNA matches it firmly. Only some rows state a clone size, as once, few, many or a class for expanded clones.

j_call,v_call,d_call,clone_size,cdr3_nt,cdr3_aa
TRBJ1-4,TRBV9,.,.,TGTGCCAGCAGCGTAGCAGGGACAACTAATGAAAAACTGTTTTTT,CASSVAGTTNEKLFF
TRBJ1-2,TRBV18,TRBD1,.,TGTGCCAGCTCACCGGGACAGGGAGGGTATGGCTACACCTTC,CASSPGQGGYGYTF
TRBJ1-2,TRBV7-2,TRBD1,.,TGTGCCAGCAGCACTACAGGGGTAAACTATGGCTACACCTTC,CASSTTGVNYGYTF
TRBJ2-5,TRBV5-1,TRBD2,.,TGCGCCAGCAGCCCGAGACTAGCGGGAGAGACCCAGTACTTC,CASSPRLAGETQYF
TRBJ1-2,TRBV18,.,.,TGTGCCAGCTCACCGAACCTTGGCAGGGGCTATGGCTACACCTTC,CASSPNLGRGYGYTF
TRBJ1-1,TRBV6-5,TRBD1,.,TGTGCCAGCAGCCCGACGGACAGGGTGGAGGGTGAAGCTTTCTTT,CASSPTDRVEGEAFF
TRBJ2-7,TRBV5-1,TRBD1,.,TGCGCCAGTCGGGACAGGAGCTCCTACGAGCAGTACTTC,CASRDRSSYEQYF
TRBJ1-5,TRBV6-4,.,.,TGTGCCAGTAGAATCAGGGGAAGGGGCAATCAGCCCCAGCATTTT,CASRIRGRGNQPQHF
TRBJ1-1,TRBV19,.,.,TGTGCCACCAGAGACCCGGGGGACACTGAAGCTTTCTTT,CATRDPGDTEAFF
TRBJ2-7,TRBV5-1,.,.,TGCGCCAGCAGCTTGGGGACAGATACTTACGAGCAGTACTTC,CASSLGTDTYEQYF
TRBJ1-2,TRBV6-5,TRBD1,.,TGTGCCAGCAGGGCGGGGACAGGGTCGGACTATGGCTACACCTTC,CASRAGTGSDYGYTF
TRBJ2-3,TRBV9,.,.,TGTGCCAGCAGCGTAGCCCTTGGCACAGATACGCAGTATTTT,CASSVALGTDTQYF
TRBJ2-7,TRBV12-5,.,.,TGTGCTAGTGGTTTGCCGGGGGTTCCCTACGAGCAGTACTTC,CASGLPGVPYEQYF
TRBJ2-3,TRBV6-5,.,.,TGTGCCAGCGCCATGAGGGTTAGCACAGATACGCAGTATTTT,CASAMRVSTDTQYF
TRBJ2-5,TRBV6-5,.,.,TGTGCCAGCAGCAACCCGGAGGGGTCCCAAGAGACCCAGTACTTC,CASSNPEGSQETQYF
TRBJ1-2,TRBV7-9,.,.,TGTGCCAGCAGCTTGGGGGCAGATCCCGTCTATGGCTACACCTTC,CASSLGADPVYGYTF
TRBJ1-5,TRBV30,.,once,TGTGCCTGGAGTGTAATGGAGAATCAGCCCCAGCATTTT,CAWSVMENQPQHF
TRBJ2-7,TRBV4-1,TRBD1,once,TGCGCCAGCAGCCAATCTCCGGGACAGGGATCCTACGAGCAGTACTTC,CASSQSPGQGSYEQYF
TRBJ2-5,TRBV6-6,.,few,TGTGCCAGCAGTTACGGGCCTTCGGGAAACCAAGAGACCCAGTACTTC,CASSYGPSGNQETQYF
TRBJ2-1,TRBV4-1,TRBD2,.,TGCGCCAGCAGCCAAGAGGGGGTGACTAGCGGATTCTCCTACAATGAGCAGTTCTTC,CASSQEGVTSGFSYNEQFF
TRBJ1-1,TRBV29-1,.,once,TGCAGCGTTGTGTGGGGGCAAACTGAAGCTTTCTTT,CSVVWGQTEAFF
TRBJ1-5,TRBV25-1,.,.,TGTGCCAGCAGTGCCGGGAACAGCAATCAGCCCCAGCATTTT,CASSAGNSNQPQHF
TRBJ1-4,TRBV5-6,.,.,TGTGCCAGCAGCTTGGCCGGCAGGTTTCGGGAAAAACTGTTTTTT,CASSLAGRFREKLFF
TRBJ1-1,TRBV7-9,TRBD1,.,TGTGCCAGCAAATCAGACAGGGGCGACCGTGAAGCTTTCTTT,CASKSDRGDREAFF
TRBJ1-1,TRBV24-1,.,once,TGTGCCACCTCGGTCACTGAAGCTTTCTTT,CATSVTEAFF
TRBJ1-2,TRBV19,.,.,TGTGCCAGTAGTATGGGGGGGCAAGACTATGGCTACACCTTC,CASSMGGQDYGYTF
TRBJ2-5,TRBV5-1,TRBD1,.,TGCGCCAGCAGCGTGGGACAGGGTGAGGAGACCCAGTACTTC,CASSVGQGEETQYF
TRBJ2-6,TRBV4-2,TRBD1,.,TGTGCCAGCAGACCTTCCCCGGGACAGGGAAACTCTGGGGCCAACGTCCTGACTTTC,CASRPSPGQGNSGANVLTF
TRBJ2-7,TRBV25-1,.,.,TGTGCCAGCCGGTTGACCCGGGACTCCGGGCACGAGCAGTACTTC,CASRLTRDSGHEQYF
TRBJ2-1,TRBV18,.,.,TGTGCCAGCTCACCATGGGACTCAGCCTACAATGAGCAGTTCTTC,CASSPWDSAYNEQFF
TRBJ1-2,TRBV11-3,.,few,TGTGCCAGCAGCTTAAGTGGGGGCTGGAGCTACACCTTC,CASSLSGGWSYTF
TRBJ2-7,TRBV5-1,TRBD2,.,TGCGCCAGCAGCTTCTCTAGCGGGGGGGCCTACGAGCAGTACTTC,CASSFSSGGAYEQYF
TRBJ2-6,TRBV5-1,.,.,TGCGCCAGCAGCTTGGGGGGCCTTTCCCTTCAAGCGGGGGCCAACGTCCTGACTTTC,CASSLGGLSLQAGANVLTF
TRBJ2-3,TRBV5-4,.,.,TGTGCCAGCAGCATGGACAGTGGCACAGATACGCAGTATTTT,CASSMDSGTDTQYF
TRBJ2-2,TRBV7-2,TRBD2,.,TGTGCCAGCAGCTTGGGAGGGATAGCCGGGGAGCTGTTTTTT,CASSLGGIAGELFF
TRBJ2-1,TRBV21-1,.,.,.,CASSPPKVAGGNNEQFF
TRBJ2-7,TRBV5-4,TRBD2,.,TGTGCCAGCAGCGGGCGGGGACTAGCAGAAACCTACGAGCAGTACTTC,CASSGRGLAETYEQYF
TRBJ2-1,TRBV28,TRBD2,once,TGTGCCAGCAGCCCCCCCGAGCGGGGGGGCCACCATGAGCAGTTCTTC,CASSPPERGGHHEQFF
TRBJ1-1,TRBV6-2/TRBV6-3,TRBD1,few,TGTGCCAGCAGCCCTACAGGACAGGGGTTATCGCGGGGTGAAGCTTTCTTT,CASSPTGQGLSRGEAFF
TRBJ2-7,TRBV6-5,.,.,TGTGCCAGCAGCACTCACAGGAGCTCCTACGAGCAGTACTTC,CASSTHRSSYEQYF
TRBJ2-6,TRBV29-1,TRBD1,.,TGCAGCGTCACGACAGGGTCTGGGGCCAACGTCCTGACTTTC,CSVTTGSGANVLTF
TRBJ2-1,TRBV18,TRBD2,few,TGTGCCAGCTCACTGGGACTAGCGGGAGGGACCGATGAGCAGTTCTTC,CASSLGLAGGTDEQFF
TRBJ1-4,TRBV18,.,.,TGTGCCAGCTCACCACTGGAGACAACTAATGAAAAACTGTTTTTT,CASSPLETTNEKLFF
TRBJ2-5,TRBV7-2,.,.,TGTGCCAGCCGACAGTCAGAGACCCAGTACTTC,CASRQSETQYF
TRBJ2-7,TRBV2,.,few,TGTGCCAGCATGTTTGGGATAGAGGGCTACGAGCAGTACTTC,CASMFGIEGYEQYF
TRBJ1-1,TRBV6-5,TRBD1,.,TGTGCCAGCAGTTACCGGGGGACAGGGCCAACTTTCTTT,CASSYRGTGPTFF
TRBJ1-2,TRBV3-1/TRBV3-2,TRBD1,.,TGTGCCAGCAGCCAAGAGGACAGGGGGCTTAAGGGCTACACCTTC,CASSQEDRGLKGYTF
TRBJ2-3,TRBV5-1,TRBD2,.,TGCGCCAGCAGCTCCGATCTAGCGGGGTACACAGATACGCAGTATTTT,CASSSDLAGYTDTQYF
TRBJ1-2,TRBV6-5,TRBD1,.,TGTGCCACCGGAGGGGGCGGTCCGCACTATGGCTACACCTTC,CATGGGGPHYGYTF
TRBJ2-2,TRBV19,TRBD1,.,TGTGCCAGTAGTATGGGCGCCGGACAGGGGGCGCGATATTTTTTAGCCGGGGAGCTGTTTTTT,CASSMGAGQGARYFLAGELFF
TRBJ2-3,TRBV7-3,.,few,TGTGCCAGCAGCTCTTCTCGGGGTGATACGCAGTATTTT,CASSSSRGDTQYF
TRBJ2-7,TRBV5-4,TRBD2,few,TGTGCCAGCAGCTTCGATTTAGGACTAGCCTACGAGCAGTACTTC,CASSFDLGLAYEQYF
TRBJ1-6,TRBV4-1,.,.,TGCGCCAGCAGCCTCCGGGGGGTAGATAATTCACCCCTCCACTTT,CASSLRGVDNSPLHF
TRBJ1-6,TRBV19,TRBD1,.,TGTGCCAGTAGTATAAACAGGGGTGTTTCACCCCTCCACTTT,CASSINRGVSPLHF
TRBJ1-4,TRBV19,.,.,TGTGCCACCTCCCTGAACAAGGGGGTTTCTGAAAAACTGTTTTTT,CATSLNKGVSEKLFF
TRBJ1-5,TRBV6-6,TRBD1,.,TGTGCCAGCAGTCCCCGGGGGACAGGGGGGTATGGTCAGCCCCAGCATTTT,CASSPRGTGGYGQPQHF
TRBJ1-1,TRBV25-1,.,.,TGTGCCAGCGGTCCTACGGGTAAAGGGAACACTGAAGCTTTCTTT,CASGPTGKGNTEAFF
TRBJ1-2,TRBV25-1,.,few,TGTGCCAGCAGTGAACCCGCAGGGAGGGGAGTGTATGGCTACACCTTC,CASSEPAGRGVYGYTF
TRBJ2-1,TRBV6-5,TRBD2,.,TGTGCCAGCAGGCCCGGGACTAGCAACAATGAGCAGTTCTTC,CASRPGTSNNEQFF
TRBJ2-5,TRBV19,TRBD1,.,TGTGCCAGTACCAAAAGGACAGGGCAAGAGACCCAGTACTTC,CASTKRTGQETQYF